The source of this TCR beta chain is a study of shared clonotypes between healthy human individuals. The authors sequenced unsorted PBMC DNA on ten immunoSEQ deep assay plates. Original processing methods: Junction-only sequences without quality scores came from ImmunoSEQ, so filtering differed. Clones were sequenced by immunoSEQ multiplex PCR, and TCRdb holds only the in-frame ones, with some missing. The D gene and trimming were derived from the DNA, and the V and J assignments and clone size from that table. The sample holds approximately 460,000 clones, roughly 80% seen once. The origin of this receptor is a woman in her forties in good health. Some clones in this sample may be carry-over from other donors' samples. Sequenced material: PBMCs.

As DNA, the CDR3 is TGTGCCAGCCGTACCGTCCCAGATACGCAGTATTTT. This translates into CASRTVPDTQYF. The chain is built from TRBV27 and TRBJ2-3, with D unclear. The CDR3 length is 12 residues. Germline CDR1 and CDR2: MNHEY and SMNVEV (reference sequence). Between the trimmed V and J ends, which lost 8 bases and 4 bases, there was a span of 10 bases.